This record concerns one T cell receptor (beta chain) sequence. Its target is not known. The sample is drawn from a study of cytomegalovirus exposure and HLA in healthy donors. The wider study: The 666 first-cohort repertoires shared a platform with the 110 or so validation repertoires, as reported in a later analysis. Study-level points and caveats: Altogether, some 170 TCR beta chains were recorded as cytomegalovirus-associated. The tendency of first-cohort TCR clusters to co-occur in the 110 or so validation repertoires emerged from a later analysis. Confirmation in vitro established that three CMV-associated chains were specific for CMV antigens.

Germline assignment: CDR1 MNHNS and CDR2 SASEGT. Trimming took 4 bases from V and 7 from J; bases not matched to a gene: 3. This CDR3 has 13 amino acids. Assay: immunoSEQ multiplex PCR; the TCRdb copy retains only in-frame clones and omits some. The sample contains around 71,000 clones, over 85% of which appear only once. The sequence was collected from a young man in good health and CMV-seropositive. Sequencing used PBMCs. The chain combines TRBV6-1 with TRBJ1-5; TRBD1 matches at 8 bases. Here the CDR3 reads CASSAYRGQPQHF. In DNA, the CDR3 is TGTGCCAGCAGTGCCTACAGGGGGCAGCCCCAGCATTTT.